This T cell receptor (beta chain) came from a study of blood T cell repertoires in COVID-19. Across the study: Donors in the United States, Italy and Spain gave samples during acute or convalescent COVID-19. PBMCs, B-cell-depleted T cells, or T cells provided the cDNA or gDNA that made up the material.

CDR1 is SGHDT, CDR2 YYEEEE, per germline. The V gene lost 6 bases and the J gene lost 3 bases, with 19 bases spanning the gap. The CDR3 loop spans 16 amino acids. Participants spanned ages roughly 18 to 90 years and resided in 20 to 30 US areas. Participants' own reports of clinical history determined their cohort assignment. TCRdb's table, derived via immunoSEQ multiplex PCR, lists solely in-frame clones and lacks some. This table has 150,000 to 200,000 clones, about 88% appearing once. The receptor comes from a human donor with acute COVID-19. The donor label of this sample is uncertain. Sequencing used PBMCs or T cells enriched from blood (not recorded which). This chain uses TRBV5-6 with TRBJ2-1; TRBD1 might be the D (5 bases). In nucleotides, the CDR3 is TGTGCCAGCACGCTTCATCTGCAGGGCAGCTACAATGAGCAGTTCTTC. Its protein is CASTLHLQGSYNEQFF.